The 24 T cell receptor beta chains reported below all come from one sample, sequenced in a study of T cell responses to AZD1222 COVID-19 vaccine. Only in-frame clones appear in the TCRdb table, and some are missing; sequencing was by immunoSEQ multiplex PCR. Here the sample spans approximately 160,000 clones, about nine tenths being singletons. The sample was peripheral blood, taken on day 0 of AZD1222 vaccination. These receptors were taken from an adult in good health.

The rearrangement links TRBV12-3 or TRBV12-4 to TRBJ1-6; D remains unclear. V gave up 6 bases and J gave up 5 bases, with 8 bases separating them. The CDR3 is 13 residues long. DNA for the CDR3: TGTGCCAGCAGAGGAGGCGATAATTCACCCCTCCACTTT. It specifies CASRGGDNSPLHF.

The chain recombines TRBV4-1 with TRBJ2-3, with 8 bases lining up with TRBD2. There are 18 residues in the CDR3. V trimming: 4 bases; J trimming: 0 bases; junction bases outside the gene matches: 12. CDR1 and CDR2 (germline): MGHRA, YSYEKL. The CDR3 DNA is TGCGCCAGCAGCCTATTAGCGGGACCCAGCACTAGCACAGATACGCAGTATTTT. Translation: CASSLLAGPSTSTDTQYF.

This chain connects TRBV4-2 to TRBJ2-1; 11 positions match TRBD2. V shed 0 bases, J shed 7 bases, and the junction held 2 bases outside the gene matches. Per the germline V gene, CDR1 is LGHNA and CDR2 is YNFKEQ. The CDR3 extends over 15 amino acids. Here the CDR3 reads CASSQDGTSGNEQFF. CDR3 sequence (DNA): TGTGCCAGCAGCCAAGACGGGACTAGCGGTAATGAGCAGTTCTTC.

This chain uses TRBV3-1 (or the pseudogene TRBV3-2) with TRBJ1-5; 7 bases are a match to TRBD1. The CDR3 runs to 14 residues. J gave up 5 bases and V 1 base, and 2 bases lay outside the gene matches. Looked up from germline, CDR1 is LGHDT and CDR2 is YNNKEL (reference sequence). DNA of the CDR3: TGTGCCAGCAGCCAAGCAGGGGGAGATCAGCCCCAGCATTTT. This sequence encodes CASSQAGGDQPQHF.

The rearrangement links TRBV10-2 to TRBJ2-1, with TRBD2 matching over 8 bases. Per the germline V gene, CDR1 is WSHSY and CDR2 is SAAADI. The CDR3 totals 14 residues. Trimming took 3 bases from V and 8 from J; bases not matched to a gene: 6. In DNA form, the CDR3 reads TGCGCCAGCAGTGAACTCGGGGGGGCATATGAGCAGTTCTTC. It is translated as CASSELGGAYEQFF.

V is TRBV19 and J is TRBJ2-2, with unresolved D. This CDR3 spans 12 amino acids. The germline gives CDR1 LNHDA, CDR2 SQIVND (reference sequence). V lost 7 bases and J lost 4, with 7 bases in between. This CDR3 reads CASNWATGELFF. The CDR3 coding sequence is TGTGCCAGTAATTGGGCCACCGGGGAGCTGTTTTTT.

This chain links TRBV6-5 with TRBJ2-7; D unresolved. This CDR3 is built from 13 residues. V was clipped by 6 bases and J by 4 bases, with 13 bases between them. Germline CDR1 is MNHEY and CDR2 is SVGAGI. The CDR3 region is CASRGPPSYEQYF. The DNA of the CDR3 is TGTGCCAGCAGGGGCCCCCCGTCATACGAGCAGTACTTC.

This chain uses TRBV6-1 with TRBJ1-2; D gene ambiguous. CDR3 length: 11 amino acids. Germline CDR1 is MNHNS and CDR2 is SASEGT. V lost 3 bases, J lost 7 bases, and 6 bases lay in between. The CDR3 DNA reads as TGTGCCAGCAGTGAGTCGATTGGCTACACCTTC. It encodes CASSESIGYTF.

V gene TRBV20-1 combines with J gene TRBJ2-7; D is undetermined. Trimming cost V 7 bases and J 3 bases, with 10 bases left between them. The CDR3 runs to 11 residues. Germline V lookup: CDR1 DFQATT, CDR2 SNEGSKA (reference sequence). CDR3 in amino acids: CSVSTIYEQYF. CDR3 sequence (DNA): TGCAGTGTCTCCACTATCTACGAGCAGTACTTC.

The chain links TRBV7-9 to TRBJ1-4; D is possibly TRBD1 (6 bases). Germline V gene data show CDR1 as SEHNR and CDR2 as FQNEAQ (reference sequence). Trimming left V 4 bases short and J 7 bases short, with 13 bases between. CDR3 length: 14 amino acids. The CDR3, as DNA: TGTGCCAGCAGCTCGACAGGATCCGGTGAAAAACTGTTTTTT. Protein product: CASSSTGSGEKLFF.

In its sample, this clone was seen once. The J gene is TRBJ1-1, the V gene TRBV13, with D uncertain. CDR3 length: 14 amino acids. The ends were cut back, 1 base at V and 1 base at J, with 7 bases in the middle. CDR1 is PRHDT, CDR2 FYEKMQ, per germline (reference sequence). The CDR3 DNA follows: TGTGCCAGCAGCTTAGTTTCAGGGAACACTGAAGCTTTCTTT. Residues: CASSLVSGNTEAFF.

The chain has TRBV3-1 (or the pseudogene TRBV3-2) and TRBJ1-1; no definite D call. CDR1 LGHDT and CDR2 YNNKEL come from the germline V gene (reference sequence). The CDR3 loop spans 13 amino acids. Trimming took off 4 bases at V and 1 base at J, with 7 bases between the two ends. CDR3 in DNA: TGTGCCAGCAGCCCATGGACGAACACTGAAGCTTTCTTT. Translation gives CASSPWTNTEAFF.

The CDR3 loop reads CASSSGHLPANEKLFF. The CDR3, as DNA: TGTGCCAGCAGCTCGGGACATCTCCCAGCTAATGAAAAACTGTTTTTT. The gene calls are TRBV9 and TRBJ1-4; TRBD1 is a possible D gene (6 bases). The CDR3 is 16 residues long. Trimming left V 4 bases short and J 3 bases short, with 16 bases between. CDR1 and CDR2 from the germline V gene are SGDLS and YYNGEE.

The rearrangement uses TRBV7-2 and TRBJ1-6; 11 bases map to TRBD1. V lost 6 bases, J lost 4 bases, and 5 bases stayed unmatched. CDR3 length: 16 residues. Germline V gene data show CDR1 as SGHTA and CDR2 as FQGNSA. In DNA, the CDR3 is TGTGCCAGCAGGACAGGGACAGGGGGATATAATTCACCCCTCCACTTT. Translation gives CASRTGTGGYNSPLHF. Together with reference TRBV7-2 and TRBJ1-6, the CDR3 gives the full variable domain: GAGVSQSPSNKVTEKGKDVELRCDPISGHTALYWYRQSLGQGLEFLIYFQGNSAPDKSGLPSDRFSAERTGGSVSTLTIQRTQQEDSAVYLCASRTGTGGYNSPLHFGNGTRLTVT.

The chain combines TRBV5-6 with TRBJ2-2; no definite D call. Germline V gene data show CDR1 as SGHDT and CDR2 as YYEEEE. With 0 bases removed from V and 8 bases from J, the gap between germline ends came to 14 bases. This CDR3 comprises 15 residues. Here the CDR3 DNA reads TGTGCCAGCAGCTTGGTGGACCACCTGGGGGGGGAGCTGTTTTTT. It is translated as CASSLVDHLGGELFF.

This clone was observed a single time. V gene TRBV15 combines with J gene TRBJ1-1; perhaps TRBD1 as D (6 bases). V shed 0 bases and J shed 9 bases, with 11 bases lying between them. The CDR3 extends over 13 amino acids. CDR1 LNHNV and CDR2 YYDKDF come from the germline V gene (reference sequence). DNA of the CDR3: TGTGCCACCAGCAGAGAACGACAGGCAAAAGCTTTCTTT. This sequence encodes CATSRERQAKAFF.

J is TRBJ1-2 and V is TRBV9, with D perhaps TRBD1 (5 bases). The CDR3 loop spans 14 amino acids. V was cut by 0 bases and J by 8 bases, with 14 bases left in between. Germline loops: CDR1 SGDLS, CDR2 YYNGEE. Here the CDR3 reads CASSVAGGTEGYTF. The CDR3 nucleotides are TGTGCCAGCAGCGTAGCGGGCGGGACGGAAGGCTACACCTTC.

This sequence joins TRBV4-3 and TRBJ2-3, with 10 bases that match TRBD2. With 1 base clipped from V and 4 bases from J, the junction kept 5 bases outside the gene matches. The CDR3 has 16 amino acids. Germline V gene sequence: CDR1 LGHNA, CDR2 YSLEER. The DNA for the CDR3 is TGCGCCAGCAGCCAAGGCAGCGGGGGGGCTGCAGATACGCAGTATTTT. Translation gives CASSQGSGGAADTQYF.

The CDR3 loop is CASRGTGENQPQHF. CDR3 DNA sequence: TGTGCCAGCAGGGGGACAGGGGAGAATCAGCCCCAGCATTTT. The rearrangement uses TRBV6-5 and TRBJ1-5; 10 bases agree with TRBD1. The trim removed 6 bases at V and 4 bases at J, leaving 3 bases unmatched. CDR1 and CDR2 from the germline V gene are MNHEY and SVGAGI. The CDR3 extends over 14 amino acids.

The chain is built from TRBV5-4 and TRBJ2-1; D possibly corresponds to TRBD1 (5 bases). Trimming took off 0 bases at V and 8 bases at J, with 15 bases between the two ends. Germline V CDR1 and CDR2: SGHNT, YYREEE (reference sequence). The CDR3 consists of 15 residues. For the CDR3, the DNA is TGTGCCAGCAGCTTGGTGGTAGGGGTTGGCGATGAGCAGTTCTTC. This codes for CASSLVVGVGDEQFF.

This chain uses TRBV7-9 with TRBJ2-1, with 7 nucleotides matching TRBD2. The V segment lost 1 base and the J segment 4 bases; nucleotides outside the gene matches: 4. The CDR3 spans 15 residues. CDR1 SEHNR and CDR2 FQNEAQ come from the germline V gene (reference sequence). The CDR3 sequence is CASSLVSGPYNEQFF. Written as DNA, the CDR3 is TGTGCCAGCAGCTTAGTTAGCGGGCCGTACAATGAGCAGTTCTTC.

V is TRBV21-1 and J is TRBJ2-5; the DNA was not compared with TRBD1, the D call given in the table. TRBV21-1 has pseudogene status. This CDR3 spans 15 amino acids. The CDR3 DNA is TGTGCCAGCAGCGCGATAGGACAGGGGTGGGAGACCCAGTACTTC. It specifies CASSAIGQGWETQYF.

This clone showed up just a few times. The genes are TRBV7-2 and TRBJ2-5; maybe TRBD1 (6 bases). Trimming shortened V by 4 bases and J by 3 bases, and 21 bases separated the two germline ends. Germline V gene sequence: CDR1 SGHTA, CDR2 FQGNSA. The CDR3 has 17 amino acids. The CDR3 nucleotides are TGTGCCAGCAGCTCATCCACCTTACCGGGACAAAAAGAGACCCAGTACTTC. This gives the protein CASSSSTLPGQKETQYF.

Only one count was recorded for this clone. DNA of the CDR3: TGTGCCAGCAGTCCAGGGACGTGGCAGGGCGAGCAGTACTTC. Amino acid sequence: CASSPGTWQGEQYF. The chain employs TRBV27 and TRBJ2-7; D tentatively reads TRBD1 or TRBD2 (5 bases each). V lost 5 bases and J lost 6, with 17 bases in between. The CDR3 has 14 residues. Germline V gives CDR1 MNHEY, CDR2 SMNVEV (reference sequence).